The 24 T cell receptor beta chains listed next were all sequenced from one sample in a study of blood T cells in healthy people across ages. Using a J-beta primer mix together with a sample-barcoded 5' primer, a second PCR was run for 7 to 11 cycles. A single record per CDR3 protein comes from TCRdb applying MiXCR to the 5' RACE reads. This table has 700,000 to 850,000 distinct CDR3 sequences, 36% appearing once. Material: blood. These receptors originate from a man between 18 and 35 years old in good health.

Points on this clonotype: A much larger clone differs by one base, so this may be a read error. V gene TRBV12-3 or TRBV12-4 combines with J gene TRBJ2-1; 10 bases are a match to TRBD1. Trimming at V came to 11 bases and at J to 8 bases, leaving 15 bases not matched to a gene. The CDR3 runs 15 residues. For the CDR3, the DNA is TGTGCCTGCACTCCCCTTGCCGGACAGGGGGATGAGCAGTTCTTC. This gives the protein CACTPLAGQGDEQFF.

This clonotype has a handful of counts. V usage is TRBV6-2 or TRBV6-3 and J usage is TRBJ2-5; no definite D call. CDR1 and CDR2 from the germline V gene are MNHEY and SVGEGT. This CDR3 contains 13 residues. Trimming pared 5 bases from V and 3 bases from J, leaving 10 bases between. CDR3 in DNA: TGTGCCAGCAGTGACGAGGTTAAAGAGACCCAGTACTTC. It encodes CASSDEVKETQYF.

This clonotype was detected many times. The chain joins TRBV6-6 to TRBJ2-3, with no clear D. Trimming removed 10 bases at V and 3 bases at J, with 8 bases between. CDR1 MNHNY and CDR2 SVGAGI come from the germline V gene (reference sequence). The CDR3 extends over 11 amino acids. This chain's CDR3 is CATLRTDTQYF. The CDR3 DNA reads as TGTGCCACACTAAGGACAGATACGCAGTATTTT.

The gene calls are TRBV28 and TRBJ1-6, with 7 bases that match TRBD1. The V gene's germline CDR1 is MDHEN and CDR2 SYDVKM. Trimming removed 3 bases from V and 0 bases from J; junction bases left unmatched: 8. The CDR3 runs 18 residues. The CDR3 here is CASSFNRGQSSYNSPLHF. CDR3 DNA: TGTGCCAGCAGTTTTAACAGGGGACAGAGCTCCTATAATTCACCCCTCCACTTT.

The CDR3 DNA reads TGCAGTGCCCGACAGGGGGCGGACACTGAAGCTTTCTTT. Translated, it gives CSARQGADTEAFF. This chain links TRBV20-1 with TRBJ1-1; 10 bases map to TRBD1. V was clipped by 6 bases and J by 3 bases; unmatched bases: 4. The CDR3 contains 13 residues. Germline loops: CDR1 DFQATT, CDR2 SNEGSKA (reference sequence).

This sequence joins TRBV5-1 and TRBJ2-5; D is uncertain. Trimming cost V 6 bases and J 5 bases, with 11 bases left between them. The CDR3 runs 12 residues. Germline V CDR1 and CDR2: SGHRS, YFSETQ. The CDR3, as DNA: TGCGCCAGCACCTCCTCGCCTGAGACCCAGTACTTC. Translated, it gives CASTSSPETQYF.

This clonotype was detected a few times. The CDR3: CAISETLGEDEKLFF. The CDR3 bases are TGTGCCATCAGTGAGACGCTAGGAGAGGATGAAAAACTGTTTTTT. This rearrangement joins TRBV10-3 to TRBJ1-4; D unresolved. This CDR3 is 15 amino acids long. Germline V lookup: CDR1 ENHRY, CDR2 SYGVKD. V was cut by 2 bases and J by 6 bases, with 13 bases left in between.

The chain employs TRBV20-1 and TRBJ2-3, with D possibly being TRBD1 (6 bases). This CDR3 region has 14 residues. V was shortened by 5 bases and J by 4 bases, with 16 bases between the two germline ends. Per germline, CDR1 DFQATT and CDR2 SNEGSKA (reference sequence). The chain's CDR3 is CSAGQTGSADTQYF. The CDR3 DNA reads TGCAGTGCTGGCCAGACAGGTTCTGCAGATACGCAGTATTTT.

This rearrangement joins TRBV20-1 to TRBJ1-6; perhaps TRBD1 as D (6 bases). V shed 0 bases and J shed 6 bases, with 18 bases lying between them. Germline CDR1 DFQATT, CDR2 SNEGSKA (reference sequence). This CDR3 has 17 residues. In DNA form, the CDR3 reads TGCAGTGCTAGAGACTTAACGGACAGCCGACTTAATTCACCCCTCCACTTT. Translated, it gives CSARDLTDSRLNSPLHF.

This clonotype was counted between two and nine times. The chain recombines TRBV7-9 with TRBJ2-1, with D maybe TRBD2 (6 bases). This CDR3 is 12 amino acids long. The V end lost 5 bases, the J end lost 9 bases, and 11 bases lay between the germline ends. Germline CDR1 is SEHNR and CDR2 is FQNEAQ (reference sequence). The CDR3 nucleotides are TGTGCCAGCAGCGGCCGGGAGACTGAGCAGTTCTTC. It codes for CASSGRETEQFF. Full variable domain (rest looked up from reference TRBV7-9 and TRBJ2-1): DTGVSQNPRHKITKRGQNVTFRCDPISEHNRLYWYRQTLGQGPEFLTYFQNEAQLEKSRLLSDRFSAERPKGSFSTLEIQRTEQGDSAMYLCASSGRETEQFFGPGTRLTVL.

This clonotype was seen ten or more times. The gene calls are TRBV2 and TRBJ1-2, with D unresolved. Germline lookup yields CDR1 SNHLY and CDR2 FYNNEI. The CDR3 is 13 residues long. Trimming stripped 5 bases from V and 4 bases from J, with 11 bases between. The DNA of the CDR3 is TGTGCCAGCAGTCCTAGAGATGCCTATGGCTACACCTTC. As protein: CASSPRDAYGYTF.

This clonotype was counted ten times or more. This chain links TRBV29-1 with TRBJ1-2, with 9 bases fitting TRBD1. This CDR3 region has 13 residues. Germline values: CDR1 SQVTM, CDR2 ANQGSEA. The trim removed 7 bases at V and 3 bases at J, leaving 6 bases unmatched. The CDR3 bases are TGCAGCGGGCGGGACAGGGACCACTATGGCTACACCTTC. Its translation: CSGRDRDHYGYTF.

CDR3 region: CASSQEATQLAGELFF. The CDR3, as DNA: TGTGCCAGCAGCCAAGAGGCGACTCAGTTGGCCGGGGAGCTGTTTTTT. The rearrangement links TRBV4-2 to TRBJ2-2; D gene unclear. CDR1 LGHNA and CDR2 YNFKEQ come from the germline V gene. The CDR3 has 16 residues. The ends were cut back, 0 bases at V and 6 bases at J, with 14 bases in the middle.

This chain connects TRBV7-3 to TRBJ1-1, with D perhaps TRBD1 (6 bases). This CDR3 spans 15 amino acids. Deletions cut 3 bases from V and 1 base from J, with 12 bases between. Germline CDR1 SGHTA, CDR2 FQGTGA. CDR3 residues: CASSFGGSGNTEAFF. The CDR3 DNA is TGTGCCAGCAGCTTTGGGGGCAGCGGGAACACTGAAGCTTTCTTT.

The rearrangement links TRBV6-1 to TRBJ2-7; possibly TRBD2 for D (5 bases). The CDR3 runs to 14 residues. Per the germline V gene, CDR1 is MNHNS and CDR2 is SASEGT. Trimming pared 6 bases from V and 3 bases from J, leaving 15 bases between. Written as DNA, the CDR3 is TGTGCCAGCAGCACGGGGTGGTTGGTCTACGAGCAGTACTTC. Protein sequence: CASSTGWLVYEQYF.

This clonotype was observed a handful of times. The chain recombines TRBV7-2 with TRBJ2-1, with TRBD1 identical over 9 bases. The germline CDR1 and CDR2 sequences are SGHTA and FQGNSA. The junction had 3 bases not matched to a gene; V was cut back by 2 bases and J by 7 bases. CDR3 length: 14 residues. CDR3 bases: TGTGCCAGCAGCTTATTTGGACAGGGGAATGAGCAGTTCTTC. Translated, it gives CASSLFGQGNEQFF. Looking up the rest from reference TRBV7-2 and TRBJ2-1 gives the full variable domain: GAGVSQSPSNKVTEKGKDVELRCDPISGHTALYWYRQSLGQGLEFLIYFQGNSAPDKSGLPSDRFSAERTGGSVSTLTIQRTQQEDSAVYLCASSLFGQGNEQFFGPGTRLTVL.

The V gene is TRBV9, the J gene TRBJ2-1; 8 nucleotides match TRBD2. V dropped 2 bases and J dropped 4; count of bases not matched to a gene: 8. This CDR3 contains 16 residues. Germline CDR1 reads SGDLS; CDR2 reads YYNGEE. CDR3: CASSVQGLDLYNEQFF. CDR3 in DNA: TGTGCCAGCAGCGTCCAGGGACTAGATCTTTACAATGAGCAGTTCTTC.

The chain has TRBV28 and TRBJ2-5; 7 positions match TRBD2. Per germline, CDR1 MDHEN and CDR2 SYDVKM. The V gene end was trimmed by 1 base and the J gene end by 11 bases; junction bases not matched to a gene: 16. This CDR3 is built from 16 residues. DNA of the CDR3: TGTGCCAGCAGTTTATCCGAAGCGGGGTACTACAATGAGCAGTACTTC. Amino acids: CASSLSEAGYYNEQYF.

This rearrangement joins TRBV3-1 to TRBJ2-1; 8 nucleotides match TRBD2. The CDR3 is 16 amino acids. Losses at the gene ends were 5 bases for V and 6 bases for J; bases not matched to a gene: 12. CDR1 and CDR2 from the germline V gene are LGHDT and YNNKEL (reference sequence). CDR3 nucleotides: TGTGCCAGCAGCAGACCGGGGGGGCCAAAGTCCAATGAGCAGTTCTTC. It is translated as CASSRPGGPKSNEQFF.

CDR3 nucleotides: TGCAGTGTCCGCAAAGGGGCCCTACACAATGAGCAGTTCTTC. Protein sequence: CSVRKGALHNEQFF. The V and J genes are TRBV20-1 and TRBJ2-1; tentatively, D is TRBD1 (5 bases). The CDR3 sequence is 14 residues long. Deletions cut 7 bases from V and 5 bases from J, with 18 bases between. CDR1 is DFQATT, CDR2 SNEGSKA, per germline (reference sequence).

This clonotype has just a few counts. This clone may be a read error of a much larger clone one base away. The J gene is TRBJ2-4, the V gene TRBV12-3 or TRBV12-4; possibly TRBD1 for D (6 bases). The CDR3 sequence is 13 residues long. V lost 1 base and J lost 13, with 14 bases in between. The CDR3 sequence: CASSLGGAGDQYF. The DNA of the CDR3 is TGTGCCAGCAGTTTAGGGGGAGCAGGGGACCAGTACTTC.

J is TRBJ2-1 and V is TRBV27, with D possibly called TRBD1 or TRBD2 (5 bases each). V lost 4 bases, J lost 5 bases, and 21 bases lay in between. CDR1 and CDR2 from the germline V gene are MNHEY and SMNVEV (reference sequence). The CDR3 sequence is 17 residues long. This chain's CDR3 is CASSYRLGVTSHNEQFF. CDR3 in DNA: TGTGCCAGCAGTTATCGTTTGGGGGTCACCTCACACAATGAGCAGTTCTTC.

The table lists this clonotype with a few counts. This sequence joins TRBV12-3 or TRBV12-4 and TRBJ1-6, with D perhaps matching TRBD1 (6 bases). Trimming shortened V by 5 bases and J by 8 bases, and 19 bases separated the two germline ends. The CDR3 is 16 amino acids. CDR3 sequence reads: CASSLEWGARHSPLHF. For the CDR3, the DNA is TGTGCCAGCAGTCTAGAATGGGGGGCGCGTCATTCACCCCTCCACTTT.

The rearrangement joins TRBV6-6 to TRBJ1-1; 8 bases align to TRBD1. Germline V gives CDR1 MNHNY, CDR2 SVGAGI (reference sequence). This CDR3 comprises 15 residues. Unmatched junction bases numbered 6, after V lost 2 bases and J lost 4 bases. The chain's CDR3 is CASSYAGGGITEAFF. CDR3 nucleotides: TGTGCCAGCAGTTACGCAGGGGGCGGAATCACTGAAGCTTTCTTT.